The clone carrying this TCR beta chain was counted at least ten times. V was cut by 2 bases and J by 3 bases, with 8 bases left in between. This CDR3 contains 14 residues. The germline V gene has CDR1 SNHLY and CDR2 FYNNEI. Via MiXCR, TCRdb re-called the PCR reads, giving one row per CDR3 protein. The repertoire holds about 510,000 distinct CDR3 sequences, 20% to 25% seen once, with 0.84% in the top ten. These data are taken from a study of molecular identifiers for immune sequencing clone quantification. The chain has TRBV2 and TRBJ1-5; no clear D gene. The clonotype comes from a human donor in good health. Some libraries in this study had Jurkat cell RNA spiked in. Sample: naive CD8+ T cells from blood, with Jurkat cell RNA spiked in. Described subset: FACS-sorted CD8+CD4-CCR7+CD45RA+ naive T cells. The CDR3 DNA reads TGTGCCAGCAGTGAAAGAGGAATCAATCAGCCCCAGCATTTT. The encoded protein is CASSERGINQPQHF.